The next 12 T cell receptor beta chains were all read from a single sample in a study of identical twins' blood T cells. TCRdb itself ran the 5' RACE reads through MiXCR, one entry per CDR3 protein. The sample yields hundreds of thousands of distinct CDR3 sequences, about 28% seen once. The specimen was PBMCs. Receptor source: a woman aged 18-55 years in good health.

In this sample, this clonotype turned up once. The rearrangement links TRBV4-3 to TRBJ2-7; D possibly corresponds to TRBD2 (5 bases). Germline V CDR1 and CDR2: LGHNA, YSLEER. Trimming pared 0 bases from V and 2 bases from J, leaving 11 bases between. The CDR3 runs 15 residues. The CDR3 reads CASSQEHGLAYEQYF. The CDR3 coding sequence is TGCGCCAGCAGCCAAGAACACGGACTCGCCTACGAGCAGTACTTC.

V gene TRBV29-1 combines with J gene TRBJ2-5; no definite D call. This CDR3 spans 12 amino acids. Germline V gives CDR1 SQVTM, CDR2 ANQGSEA. Trimming removed 4 bases from V and 5 bases from J, with 11 bases in between. CDR3 residues: CSVADPRETQYF. In nucleotides, the CDR3 is TGCAGCGTTGCAGACCCACGGGAGACCCAGTACTTC.

The chain has TRBV2 and TRBJ1-6; 7 positions match TRBD1. There are 19 residues in the CDR3. Looked up from germline, CDR1 is SNHLY and CDR2 is FYNNEI. Germline trimming cut 0 bases from V and 0 bases from J; bases unmatched to any gene: 8. This CDR3 is CASSEAWTGHSSYNSPLHF. CDR3 bases: TGTGCCAGCAGTGAAGCGTGGACAGGACATAGCTCCTATAATTCACCCCTCCACTTT.

Only one count was recorded for this clonotype. The V and J genes are TRBV27 and TRBJ1-1; 8 nucleotides agree with TRBD1. Trimming took 1 base from V and 5 from J; bases not matched to a gene: 6. The CDR3 loop spans 15 amino acids. CDR1 is MNHEY, CDR2 SMNVEV, per germline (reference sequence). The CDR3 region is CASSLFYTGGTEAFF. CDR3 coding DNA: TGTGCCAGCAGTTTATTTTACACAGGGGGAACTGAAGCTTTCTTT.

This clonotype showed up just a few times. The chain carries TRBV6-5 and TRBJ2-7; 7 positions match TRBD1. This CDR3 has 13 amino acids. V was clipped by 7 bases and J by 3 bases; unmatched bases: 6. Germline CDR1 MNHEY, CDR2 SVGAGI. The CDR3 DNA reads TGTGCCAGCACCGCGACAGGGAACTACGAGCAGTACTTC. Its protein product is CASTATGNYEQYF.

The V gene is TRBV7-9, the J gene TRBJ1-1; TRBD1 aligns across 7 bases. Germline CDR1 reads SEHNR; CDR2 reads FQNEAQ (reference sequence). Germline trimming cut 5 bases from V and 2 bases from J; bases unmatched to any gene: 5. This CDR3 has 14 amino acids. CDR3 sequence reads: CASSLQGKNTEAFF. For the CDR3, the DNA is TGTGCCAGCAGCCTACAGGGGAAAAACACTGAAGCTTTCTTT.

The V gene is TRBV5-6, the J gene TRBJ2-7, with D maybe TRBD1 (6 bases). Trimming took 10 bases from V and 4 from J, leaving 21 bases between them. Germline V gene lookup returns CDR1 SGHDT and CDR2 YYEEEE. The CDR3 length is 14 residues. CDR3 in DNA: TGTGCCGACGAACAGGGCTGGTTTTCGTACGAGCAGTACTTC. Its translation: CADEQGWFSYEQYF.

The V and J genes are TRBV6-1 and TRBJ1-2; 7 bases are shared with TRBD1. This CDR3 contains 13 residues. CDR1 MNHNS and CDR2 SASEGT come from the germline V gene. The V and J ends lost 3 bases and 8 bases, in that order; junction bases with no gene match: 6. CDR3 amino acids: CASSDRGQLGYTF. The CDR3 DNA reads as TGTGCCAGCAGTGACCGGGGACAGTTAGGCTACACCTTC.

The V call is TRBV5-1, the J call TRBJ1-1, with TRBD1 matching over 10 bases. Germline lookup yields CDR1 SGHRS and CDR2 YFSETQ. The CDR3 has 20 residues. V gave up 0 bases and J gave up 3 bases; unmatched junction bases: 17. The CDR3 reads CASSLAGVGQGGVVDTEAFF. CDR3 DNA: TGCGCCAGCAGCTTGGCTGGAGTTGGACAGGGGGGGGTTGTGGACACTGAAGCTTTCTTT.

The chain has TRBV24-1 and TRBJ2-1; D is perhaps TRBD2 (6 bases). From germline, CDR1 is KGHDR and CDR2 SFDVKD. CDR3 length: 12 residues. V lost 9 bases and J lost 8, with 13 bases in between. CDR3 nucleotides: TGTGCCACCTCATCCCGGGACTATGAGCAGTTCTTC. It codes for CATSSRDYEQFF.

The V and J genes are TRBV18 and TRBJ1-2; D is unresolved. Germline CDR1 KGHSH, CDR2 LQKENI. The CDR3 totals 16 residues. V lost 4 bases and J lost 8, with 23 bases in between. The CDR3 loop reads CASSLTTANQREGYTF. CDR3 bases: TGTGCCAGCTCACTAACGACGGCAAACCAGCGGGAGGGCTACACCTTC.

CDR3 residues: CASSLVGKNTGELFF. The CDR3 DNA is TGCGCCAGCAGCTTGGTGGGGAAGAACACCGGGGAGCTGTTTTTT. The V gene is TRBV5-1, the J gene TRBJ2-2; the D is unclear. Trimming took off 0 bases at V and 1 base at J, with 7 bases between the two ends. CDR3 length equals 15 residues. CDR1 is SGHRS, CDR2 YFSETQ, per germline.